This TCR beta chain was retrieved from a study of PD-L1 blockade in urothelial cancer. Study summary: In the patient group, most of the roughly 30 were males with bladder-origin urothelial cancer. Between 0 and 3 prior chemotherapy regimens had been given to patients. The median count of T cells in tumor samples was about 1,400.

Sequenced by immunoSEQ multiplex PCR; TCRdb stores in-frame clones only, minus some. The table lists about 35,000 clones, about a third of them singletons. Sequenced here: tumor tissue, sampled before atezolizumab (anti-PD-L1) treatment. The clonotype originates from a man aged 55 to 69 with urothelial cancer.

CDR3 amino acids: CASTYGTVILYGYTF. CDR3 nucleotide sequence: TGTGCCAGCACTTATGGAACAGTGATCCTTTATGGCTACACCTTC. The chain carries TRBV6-4 and TRBJ1-2, with D unclear. The germline CDR1 and CDR2 sequences are MRHNA and SNTAGT. V lost 7 bases and J 5 bases, leaving 20 bases between the germline ends. The CDR3 runs 15 residues.